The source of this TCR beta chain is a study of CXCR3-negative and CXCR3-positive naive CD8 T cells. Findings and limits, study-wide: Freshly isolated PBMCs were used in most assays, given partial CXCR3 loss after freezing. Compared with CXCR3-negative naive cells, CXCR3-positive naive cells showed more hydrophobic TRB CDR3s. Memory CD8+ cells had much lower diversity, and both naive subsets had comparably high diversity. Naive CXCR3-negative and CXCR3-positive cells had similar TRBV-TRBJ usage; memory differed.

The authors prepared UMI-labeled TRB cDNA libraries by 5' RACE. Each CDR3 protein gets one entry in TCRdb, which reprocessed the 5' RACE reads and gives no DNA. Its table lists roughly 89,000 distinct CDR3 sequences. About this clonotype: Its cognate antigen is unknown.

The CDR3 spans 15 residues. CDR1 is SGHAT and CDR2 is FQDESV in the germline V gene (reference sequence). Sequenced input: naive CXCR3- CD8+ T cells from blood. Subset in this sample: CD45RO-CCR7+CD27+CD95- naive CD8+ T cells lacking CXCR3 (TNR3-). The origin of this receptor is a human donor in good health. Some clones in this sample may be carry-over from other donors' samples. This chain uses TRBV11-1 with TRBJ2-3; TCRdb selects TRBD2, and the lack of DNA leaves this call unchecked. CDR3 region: CASSFLAEGTDTQYF.